These T cell receptor beta chains were read from a single sample in a study of cytomegalovirus exposure and HLA in healthy donors. Clones were read by immunoSEQ multiplex PCR, and TCRdb kept only the in-frame ones, dropping some. Of approximately 270,000 clones listed, about 86% were seen once; the top ten hold about 1%. Material: PBMCs. These receptors were taken from a woman aged 18-35 years in good health and CMV-seronegative. Both conserved end residues are part of each CDR3.

V: TRBV29-1
CDR3: CSVEVRYTGGSGANVLTF

V: TRBV5-8
CDR3: CASSAGAGFSAKNIQYF

V: TRBV7-7
CDR3: CASSPSGGGQETQYF

V: TRBV7-2
CDR3: CASSRTDNYGYTF

V: TRBV27
CDR3: CASSRDRSYEQYF

V: TRBV4-3
CDR3: CASSRQQGIGSPLHF

V: TRBV29-1
CDR3: CSVSTGNTEAFF

V: TRBV10-1
CDR3: CASSNRGNSYNEQFF

V: TRBV30
CDR3: CAWRAPDRGSHGYTF

V: TRBV19
CDR3: CASTLTGHNQPQHF

V: TRBV2
CDR3: CARGGTSATYEQYF

V: TRBV4-1
CDR3: CASSQDPGGSNQPQHF

V: TRBV27
CDR3: CASMGLMHTEAFF

V: TRBV11-2
CDR3: CASSGTSGFPSYNEQFF